Below, 15 T cell receptor beta chains from the same sample are listed, as sequenced in a study of identifying expanded T cells in peripheral blood. Method: immunoSEQ multiplex PCR; TCRdb's copy keeps in-frame clones and lacks some. Of 50,000 to 75,000 clones in the sample, approximately 82% were seen once. Sequencing was carried out using blood. These receptors were obtained from a person between 18 and 70 years old in good health.

The rearrangement uses TRBV18 and TRBJ2-6, with D perhaps matching TRBD1 (6 bases). Germline loops: CDR1 KGHSH, CDR2 LQKENI. V was shortened by 4 bases and J by 2 bases, with 12 bases between the two germline ends. This CDR3 contains 16 residues. The CDR3 sequence: CASSQTEGAGANVLTF. The CDR3 nucleotides are TGTGCCAGCTCACAGACCGAGGGGGCTGGGGCCAACGTCCTGACTTTC.

There are a few counts of this clone. The gene calls are TRBV18 and TRBJ2-7; D perhaps matches TRBD1 (6 bases). Germline assignment: CDR1 KGHSH and CDR2 LQKENI. CDR3 size: 13 residues. Trimming left V 3 bases short and J 7 bases short, with 13 bases between. This chain's CDR3 is CASSPTQGLEQYV. DNA of the CDR3: TGTGCCAGCTCACCGACACAGGGATTAGAGCAGTACGTC.

This chain connects TRBV7-8 to TRBJ1-1; perhaps TRBD1 as D (6 bases). The CDR3 covers 18 residues. Germline lookup yields CDR1 SGHVS and CDR2 FQNEAQ. V dropped 1 base and J dropped 1 base, with 19 bases sitting between them. The CDR3 sequence is CASSLDPSGLGGNTEAFF. The CDR3 nucleotides read TGTGCCAGCAGCTTAGATCCCTCGGGGTTAGGGGGGAACACTGAAGCTTTCTTT.

The CDR3 DNA reads TGTGCCAGCAGCTTTTTCGGACAGGGGGTATACAATGAGCAGTTCTTC. Protein sequence: CASSFFGQGVYNEQFF. The chain employs TRBV5-8 and TRBJ2-1; 10 bases are shared with TRBD1. Unmatched junction bases numbered 6, after V lost 2 bases and J lost 4 bases. The CDR3 sequence is 16 residues long. CDR1 and CDR2 from the germline V gene are SGHTS and YDEGEE. Complete variable domain (other parts from reference TRBV5-8 and TRBJ2-1): EAGVTQSPTHLIKTRGQQATLRCSPISGHTSVYWYQQALGLGLQFLLWYDEGEERNRGNFPPRFSGRQFPNYSSELNVNALELEDSALYLCASSFFGQGVYNEQFFGPGTRLTVL.

The chain uses TRBV6-6 and TRBJ2-7; 8 bases fit TRBD1. In germline, CDR1 is MNHNY, CDR2 SVGAGI (reference sequence). The V segment lost 6 bases and the J segment 4 bases; nucleotides outside the gene matches: 5. The CDR3 has 13 residues. The CDR3 sequence: CASRNRGTYEQYF. CDR3 in DNA: TGTGCCAGCAGAAACAGGGGGACTTACGAGCAGTACTTC.

The chain joins TRBV7-2 to TRBJ2-1; the match to TRBD1 covers 12 bases. V was clipped by 5 bases and J by 8 bases; unmatched bases: 10. There are 16 residues in the CDR3. Germline CDR1 SGHTA, CDR2 FQGNSA. The chain's CDR3 is CASSTSGTGGSDEQFF. The CDR3 bases are TGTGCCAGCAGCACGTCCGGGACAGGGGGCTCAGATGAGCAGTTCTTC.

The chain carries TRBV14 and TRBJ2-1; 7 bases line up with TRBD1. The V gene's germline CDR1 is SGHDN and CDR2 FVKESK. The CDR3 covers 16 residues. V gave up 2 bases and J gave up 0 bases; unmatched junction bases: 4. As DNA, the CDR3 is TGTGCCAGCAGCCAACGGACAGGAAGCTCCTACAATGAGCAGTTCTTC. Its protein product is CASSQRTGSSYNEQFF. The entire variable domain, with the rest obtained from reference TRBV14 and TRBJ2-1, is as follows: EAGVTQFPSHSVIEKGQTVTLRCDPISGHDNLYWYRRVMGKEIKFLLHFVKESKQDESGMPNNRFLAERTGGTYSTLKVQPAELEDSGVYFCASSQRTGSSYNEQFFGPGTRLTVL.

CDR3 nucleotide sequence: TGTGCCAGCAGCTTAAAGGAGGGGGGAGGGTGGACCTATAAAGATAGCAATCAGCCCCAGCATTTT. It translates to CASSLKEGGGWTYKDSNQPQHF. The chain has TRBV7-8 and TRBJ1-5; tentative D call: TRBD1 (6 bases). Germline V gene lookup returns CDR1 SGHVS and CDR2 FQNEAQ. Between the trimmed V and J ends, which lost 2 bases and 0 bases, there was a span of 29 bases. This CDR3 spans 22 amino acids.

This sequence joins TRBV20-1 and TRBJ1-2; a weak D match, TRBD1 (5 bases). CDR1 is DFQATT, CDR2 SNEGSKA, per germline (reference sequence). The CDR3 contains 10 residues. The V gene lost 5 bases and the J gene lost 7 bases, with 8 bases spanning the gap. The CDR3 sequence is CSAGRGGYTF. CDR3 sequence (DNA): TGCAGTGCTGGGAGGGGTGGCTACACCTTC.

The chain combines TRBV5-1 with TRBJ1-1; TRBD1 might be the D (5 bases). Germline CDR1 SGHRS, CDR2 YFSETQ. The CDR3 contains 14 residues. The ends were cut back, 1 base at V and 6 bases at J, with 13 bases in the middle. Here the CDR3 DNA reads TGCGCCAGCAGCTTGTCGGGGTGGGGCGCTGAAGCTTTCTTT. Its translation: CASSLSGWGAEAFF.

In regard to this clone: Germline is not matched at one junction end, which may reflect a read error. This chain uses TRBV5-4 with TRBJ1-5; D is possibly TRBD1 (5 bases). Per germline, CDR1 SGHNT and CDR2 YYREEE (reference sequence). The CDR3 loop spans 16 amino acids. This chain's CDR3 is CASSLDTAFSNQPQHF. In nucleotides, the CDR3 is TGTGCCAGCAGTTTGGACACAGCCTTTAGCAATCAGCCCCAGCATTTT.

This chain uses TRBV5-1 with TRBJ2-7; no firm D call. CDR1 is SGHRS, CDR2 YFSETQ, per germline. V was clipped by 2 bases and J by 7 bases, with 13 bases between them. The CDR3 has 13 residues. In DNA form, the CDR3 reads TGCGCCAGCAGCTTAGGTAGGGTGGGGGAGCAGTACGTC. Amino acid sequence: CASSLGRVGEQYV.

The chain employs TRBV9 and TRBJ2-3; TRBD2 is a possible D gene (6 bases). Trimming shortened V by 4 bases and J by 1 base, and 13 bases separated the two germline ends. The CDR3 contains 15 residues. Germline CDR1 and CDR2: SGDLS and YYNGEE. The CDR3 DNA reads as TGTGCCAGCAGCCAACTCCAGCGGGGCACAGATACGCAGTATTTT. Protein product: CASSQLQRGTDTQYF.

This clone appeared once. The chain is built from TRBV7-9 and TRBJ1-1, with 7 positions matching TRBD1. V gave up 8 bases and J gave up 4 bases; unmatched junction bases: 7. From germline, CDR1 is SEHNR and CDR2 FQNEAQ (reference sequence). This CDR3 region has 13 residues. Written as DNA, the CDR3 is TGTGCCAGCGCCCCAGGGGGTAGCACTGAAGCTTTCTTT. It specifies CASAPGGSTEAFF.

The chain's CDR3 is CASSRWGSETQYF. The CDR3 DNA sequence: TGTGCCAGCAGCCGGTGGGGGTCGGAGACCCAGTACTTC. V and J are TRBV11-2 and TRBJ2-5; perhaps D is TRBD1 or TRBD2 (5 bases each). Germline CDR1 and CDR2: SGHAT and FQNNGV. The CDR3 is 13 residues long. Trimming took off 5 bases at V and 5 bases at J, with 12 bases between the two ends.